This T cell receptor (beta chain) was sequenced in a study of T cell repertoires in cytomegalovirus infection. Study-wide context: Indicated by public TCR beta signatures were CMV infection and matching HLA type. Overall study results and limits: Ex vivo, HLA-C-restricted CMV-specific TCR beta clonotypes prevailed over the rest of the response. Cumulative public TCR beta family frequency identified CMV carriers with the relevant HLA.

The CDR3 extends over 17 amino acids. Trimming pared 4 bases from V and 6 bases from J, leaving 22 bases between. The germline V gene encodes CDR1 SGHTA and CDR2 FQGNSA. About this clonotype: Its antigen is as yet unknown.

TCRdb reanalysed the reads using MiXCR and keeps one entry per CDR3 protein. The table includes 150,000 or so distinct CDR3 sequences, 17% detected once. The genes are TRBV7-2 and TRBJ2-1, with D perhaps assigned TRBD1 or TRBD2 (6 bases each). Sequenced sample: CD8+ T cells from PBMCs. This receptor was obtained from a human donor in good health (CMV status not recorded). Some clones in this sample may be carry-over from other donors' samples. CDR3 DNA: TGTGCCAGCAGCTACCGGTCCGTGGGGGGCATTGTCAATGAGCAGTTCTTC. It yields the protein CASSYRSVGGIVNEQFF.